This T cell receptor (beta chain) was observed in a study of cytomegalovirus exposure and HLA in healthy donors. Worth noting for this clone: Its antigen is unidentified.

General study findings and limits: Clonal expansion was found to be greater in HLA-associated TCR beta chains than in equally common others in a later analysis. Reported findings show TCR beta sequences accurately forecast HLA-A and HLA-B alleles in most subjects. With high specificity and sensitivity, the classifier reportedly diagnosed cytomegalovirus status. Associated with cytomegalovirus, according to the listing, were around 160 TCR beta chains.

The CDR3 contains 13 residues. With 60 Vbeta and 13 Jbeta primers, the PCR was carried out. The method was immunoSEQ multiplex PCR; TCRdb's version includes in-frame clones alone and lacks a portion of them. The data show about 110,000 clones, roughly 70% seen once. The clonotype comes from a young man in good health and CMV-seropositive. The V call is TRBV21-1, the J call TRBJ2-7; TRBD1 is taken as the D call from the table, unchecked against the DNA. TRBV21-1 is deemed a pseudogene. The sequenced sample was PBMCs. The DNA of the CDR3 is TGTGCCATCTGGACAGGGAGCACCTACGAGCAGTACGTC. This gives the protein CAIWTGSTYEQYV.